These T cell receptor beta chains were read from a single sample in a study of OX40 agonist ivuxolimab in advanced cancers. The repertoire was sequenced with immunoSEQ multiplex PCR; TCRdb's copy has only in-frame clones and lacks some. The sample holds more than 95,000 clones; approximately 90% are singletons and the top ten take under 0.9%. Here the sequenced sample was CD4+ or CD8+ T cells sorted from blood, taken in a trial of the OX40 agonist ivuxolimab. The receptors here all came from an adult with an advanced solid tumor such as melanoma, head and neck, liver or kidney cancer. Each CDR3 is given with its conserved first and last residue. The D gene is left open where the match is weak. Rows may omit the clone size; those that give it use once, few, many or a size class.

v_gene	d_gene	abundance	j_gene	CDR3nt	CDR3aa
TRBV30	NA	NA	TRBJ1-4	TGTGCCTGGAGTAAAACAGGAGGAACTAATGAAAAACTGTTTTTT	CAWSKTGGTNEKLFF
TRBV5-1	TRBD1	NA	TRBJ2-5	TGCGCCAGCGGGGAAACAGGGGGCCGGGAGACCCAGTACTTC	CASGETGGRETQYF
TRBV28	NA	once	TRBJ2-7	TGTGCCAGCAGCTCAGGAGGGGACGCGATCGAGCAGTACTTC	CASSSGGDAIEQYF
TRBV7-6	TRBD2	NA	TRBJ2-7	TGTGCCAGCAGCCGCACCGGGACTAGAACCTACGAGCAGTACTTC	CASSRTGTRTYEQYF
TRBV19	NA	NA	TRBJ2-5	TGTGCCAGTACTGACAGGGCGGGGCAAGAGACCCAGTACTTC	CASTDRAGQETQYF
TRBV28	TRBD1	NA	TRBJ2-5	TGTGCCAGCAGTTCCGGACAGGGGGCACGGGAGACCCAGTACTTC	CASSSGQGARETQYF
TRBV7-2	NA	NA	TRBJ1-4	TGTGCCAGCAGCCGGGACACCGTTAATGAAAAACTGTTTTTT	CASSRDTVNEKLFF
TRBV5-4	TRBD1	NA	TRBJ1-2	TGTGCCAGCAGCCTGCCGGGACAGGGAGTAGTAGAGGATGGCTACACCTTC	CASSLPGQGVVEDGYTF
TRBV27	NA	NA	TRBJ2-1	TGTGCCAGCAGTACCTATGTTTCCTACAATGAGCAGTTCTTC	CASSTYVSYNEQFF
TRBV19	TRBD1	NA	TRBJ1-5	TGTGCCAGTAGTCCACAGGGGGCTCAAGGTCAGCCCCAGCATTTT	CASSPQGAQGQPQHF
TRBV21-1	NA	NA	TRBJ2-7	TGTGCCAGCAGCAAAGCGGACCCCTACGAGCAGTACTTC	CASSKADPYEQYF
TRBV10-1	NA	NA	TRBJ2-5	TGCGCCAGCAGTGATCTGGACAGTCCGAGGGAGACCCAGTACTTC	CASSDLDSPRETQYF
TRBV10-1	NA	NA	TRBJ1-1	TGCGCCAGCAGTGAGCACCCGGGAGGTGAAGCTTTCTTT	CASSEHPGGEAFF
TRBV7-9	NA	NA	TRBJ1-3	TGTGCCAGCACCCGATCGTTGGACATTACGAACACCATATATTTT	CASTRSLDITNTIYF
TRBV18	NA	once	TRBJ1-4	TGTGCCAGCTCACCTAGGGATGAAAAACTGTTTTTT	CASSPRDEKLFF
TRBV10-3	NA	NA	TRBJ1-1	TGTGCCATCAGTGATCCGACTTTGAACACTGAAGCTTTCTTT	CAISDPTLNTEAFF
TRBV9	NA	NA	TRBJ2-7	TGTGCCAGCAGCGTACCCCCAGGGACCGAGCAGTACTTC	CASSVPPGTEQYF
TRBV18	NA	NA	TRBJ2-7	TGTGCCAGCTCTCCAACGGACGGGTTCAACGAGCAGTACTTC	CASSPTDGFNEQYF
TRBV21-1	NA	NA	TRBJ1-5	TGTGCCAGCAGCAAGACAGGCCCCCAGCCCCAGCATTTT	CASSKTGPQPQHF